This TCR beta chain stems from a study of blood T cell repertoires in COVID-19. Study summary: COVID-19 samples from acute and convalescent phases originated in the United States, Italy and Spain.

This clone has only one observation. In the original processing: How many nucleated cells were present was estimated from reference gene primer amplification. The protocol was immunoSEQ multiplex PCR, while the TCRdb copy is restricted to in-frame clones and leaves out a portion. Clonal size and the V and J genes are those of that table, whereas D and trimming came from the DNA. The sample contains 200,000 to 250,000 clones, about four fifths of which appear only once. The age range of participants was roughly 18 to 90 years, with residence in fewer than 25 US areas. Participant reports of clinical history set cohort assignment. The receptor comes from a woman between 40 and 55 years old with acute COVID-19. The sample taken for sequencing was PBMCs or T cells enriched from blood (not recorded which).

CDR3 region: CASSLRPGQGGTDTQYF. CDR3 nucleotide sequence: TGTGCCAGCAGCCTCCGACCGGGACAGGGCGGCACAGATACGCAGTATTTT. This rearrangement joins TRBV14 to TRBJ2-3, with 9 bases aligning to TRBD1. Germline V gives CDR1 SGHDN, CDR2 FVKESK. CDR3 length: 17 residues. Trimming cost V 4 bases and J 1 base; bases outside gene matches: 9.